These T cell receptor beta chains were read from a single sample in a study of lymphopenia after photon versus proton radiotherapy. Data came from immunoSEQ multiplex PCR; TCRdb stores just in-frame clones and leaves some out. The sample has approximately 80,000 clones; 83% are singletons. Source: peripheral blood, taken from a patient treated with proton-based radiotherapy. These TCRs come from a man between 60 and 70 years old with pancreatic cancer. Both conserved end residues are part of each CDR3. Each record gives: clone size, V gene, J gene, D gene, CDR3 DNA, CDR3 protein. The D gene is left open where the match is weak. Size is omitted from some rows. Given values are once, few, many or a class for expanded clones.

abundance: -; v_gene: TRBV14; j_gene: TRBJ1-4; d_gene: TRBD1; CDR3nt: TGTGCCAGCAGCCAACCCGGGACAGCAAATGAAAAACTGTTTTTT; CDR3aa: CASSQPGTANEKLFF
abundance: -; v_gene: TRBV7-2; j_gene: TRBJ2-5; d_gene: TRBD2; CDR3nt: TGTGCCAGCAGCTTCGGAGCGGGAGAAGAGACCCAGTACTTC; CDR3aa: CASSFGAGEETQYF
abundance: -; v_gene: TRBV4-2; j_gene: TRBJ2-1; d_gene: TRBD2; CDR3nt: TGTGCCAGCAGCCAAGGAGGCGGACTAGCGTTTGGTGAGCAGTTCTTC; CDR3aa: CASSQGGGLAFGEQFF
abundance: -; v_gene: TRBV6-5; j_gene: TRBJ1-5; d_gene: TRBD1; CDR3nt: TGTGCCAGCGCCGGGACAGGGGATAGCAATCAGCCCCAGCATTTT; CDR3aa: CASAGTGDSNQPQHF
abundance: -; v_gene: TRBV5-8; j_gene: TRBJ1-4; d_gene: TRBD1; CDR3nt: TGTGCCAGCAGCCGGGACAGGGGGACTGAAAAACTGTTTTTT; CDR3aa: CASSRDRGTEKLFF
abundance: -; v_gene: TRBV27; j_gene: TRBJ2-1; d_gene: -; CDR3nt: TGTGCCAGCAGGGGCACACTACAGGGATCCTTAGATGAGCAGTTCTTC; CDR3aa: CASRGTLQGSLDEQFF
abundance: few; v_gene: TRBV28; j_gene: TRBJ1-1; d_gene: -; CDR3nt: TGTGCCAGCAGGGGGTTGAGGACTGAAGCTTTCTTT; CDR3aa: CASRGLRTEAFF
abundance: -; v_gene: TRBV6-1; j_gene: TRBJ2-2; d_gene: TRBD1; CDR3nt: TGTGCCAGCAGTGATGGGGACAGGGGAATCACCGGGGAGCTGTTTTTT; CDR3aa: CASSDGDRGITGELFF
abundance: -; v_gene: TRBV5-4; j_gene: TRBJ2-1; d_gene: -; CDR3nt: TGTGCCAGCAGCTACAGCGCGACCAATGAGCAGTTCTTC; CDR3aa: CASSYSATNEQFF
abundance: -; v_gene: TRBV5-8; j_gene: TRBJ2-7; d_gene: TRBD2; CDR3nt: TGTGCCAGCAGAACGGGACTAGTCTCCTACGAGCAGTACTTC; CDR3aa: CASRTGLVSYEQYF
abundance: -; v_gene: TRBV4-2; j_gene: TRBJ2-4; d_gene: -; CDR3nt: TGTGCCAGCAGCCAAGACCGGCAAAACATTCAGTACTTC; CDR3aa: CASSQDRQNIQYF
abundance: -; v_gene: TRBV9; j_gene: TRBJ2-3; d_gene: -; CDR3nt: TGTGCCAGCAGCGTAGTAGGGACGACAGATACGCAGTATTTT; CDR3aa: CASSVVGTTDTQYF
abundance: -; v_gene: TRBV7-9; j_gene: TRBJ1-3; d_gene: -; CDR3nt: TGTGCCAGCAGCTTAACTGCATTGTCTGGAAACACCATATATTTT; CDR3aa: CASSLTALSGNTIYF
abundance: -; v_gene: TRBV27; j_gene: TRBJ1-3; d_gene: TRBD1; CDR3nt: TGTGCCAGCAGTTTAACAGGGGGCGAGTCTGGAAACACCATATATTTT; CDR3aa: CASSLTGGESGNTIYF
abundance: -; v_gene: TRBV5-5; j_gene: TRBJ2-2; d_gene: -; CDR3nt: TGTGCCAGCAGCCGGATAGAGGAGCTGTTTTTT; CDR3aa: CASSRIEELFF
abundance: -; v_gene: TRBV11-3; j_gene: TRBJ2-2; d_gene: TRBD1; CDR3nt: TGTGCCAGCAGCTTAGAATGGACAGGGAACGCCGGGGAGCTGTTTTTT; CDR3aa: CASSLEWTGNAGELFF
abundance: -; v_gene: TRBV7-6; j_gene: TRBJ1-4; d_gene: -; CDR3nt: TGTGCCAGCAGCCAAACCAGGGGTCATGAAAAACTGTTTTTT; CDR3aa: CASSQTRGHEKLFF
abundance: -; v_gene: TRBV9; j_gene: TRBJ2-5; d_gene: -; CDR3nt: TGTGCCAGCAGCCGGTACGGGGGCAACCCGGGTAAGGAGACCCAGTACTTC; CDR3aa: CASSRYGGNPGKETQYF
abundance: -; v_gene: TRBV14; j_gene: TRBJ2-2; d_gene: -; CDR3nt: TGTGCCAGCAGCCAAGGGCTCACCGGGGAGCTGTTTTTT; CDR3aa: CASSQGLTGELFF
abundance: -; v_gene: TRBV29-1; j_gene: TRBJ2-1; d_gene: -; CDR3nt: TGCAGCGCCCCCAAAGGGAGCTCCTACAATGAGCAGTTCTTC; CDR3aa: CSAPKGSSYNEQFF
abundance: -; v_gene: TRBV6-1; j_gene: TRBJ1-2; d_gene: -; CDR3nt: TGTGCCAGCAGATACAGGGATCCGAACTATGGCTACACCTTC; CDR3aa: CASRYRDPNYGYTF
abundance: few; v_gene: TRBV30; j_gene: TRBJ2-5; d_gene: -; CDR3nt: TGTGCCTGGTCCCGTGGTAGGGAGACCCAGTACTTC; CDR3aa: CAWSRGRETQYF
abundance: -; v_gene: TRBV9; j_gene: TRBJ1-3; d_gene: -; CDR3nt: TGTGCCAGCAGCAAGGAAACGGGCTCTGGAAACACCATATATTTT; CDR3aa: CASSKETGSGNTIYF
abundance: -; v_gene: TRBV10-2; j_gene: TRBJ2-1; d_gene: -; CDR3nt: TGCGCCGTCCAGGGGCGGGAGTCCTATGAGCAGTTCTTC; CDR3aa: CAVQGRESYEQFF
abundance: -; v_gene: TRBV18; j_gene: TRBJ1-6; d_gene: -; CDR3nt: TGTGCCAGCTCAGCCACAGGGCAGGCCCTCCACTTT; CDR3aa: CASSATGQALHF
abundance: -; v_gene: TRBV28; j_gene: TRBJ1-2; d_gene: TRBD1; CDR3nt: TGTGCCAGCAGGGACAGGGGCGTGGGCTACACCTTC; CDR3aa: CASRDRGVGYTF
abundance: -; v_gene: TRBV6-5; j_gene: TRBJ2-7; d_gene: -; CDR3nt: TGTGCCAGCAGTTACTCGAGACAGTTGAGTATCGAGCAGTACTTC; CDR3aa: CASSYSRQLSIEQYF
abundance: -; v_gene: TRBV2; j_gene: TRBJ2-5; d_gene: -; CDR3nt: TGTGCCAGCAGTCGGACCTCGATAATAGGGACCCAGTACTTC; CDR3aa: CASSRTSIIGTQYF
abundance: -; v_gene: TRBV4-1; j_gene: TRBJ2-3; d_gene: -; CDR3nt: TGCGCCAGCAGCCAAGATGCGGGTTCTTACACAGATACGCAGTATTTT; CDR3aa: CASSQDAGSYTDTQYF
abundance: -; v_gene: TRBV11-2; j_gene: TRBJ2-7; d_gene: TRBD2; CDR3nt: TGTGCCAGCAGCCTAGGGGAGGGCTACGAGCAGTACTTC; CDR3aa: CASSLGEGYEQYF
abundance: -; v_gene: TRBV5-5; j_gene: TRBJ1-5; d_gene: -; CDR3nt: TGTGCCAGCAGCTTGGCAGGAGGGTATAGCAATCAGCCCCAGCATTTT; CDR3aa: CASSLAGGYSNQPQHF
abundance: once; v_gene: TRBV6-1; j_gene: TRBJ2-7; d_gene: -; CDR3nt: TGTGCCAGCAGCCAGATATTAAGAGAGCAGTACTTC; CDR3aa: CASSQILREQYF
abundance: -; v_gene: TRBV4-2; j_gene: TRBJ1-1; d_gene: -; CDR3nt: TGTGCCAGCAGCCAAGGAACGGGGATGAGTACTGAAGCTTTCTTT; CDR3aa: CASSQGTGMSTEAFF
abundance: -; v_gene: TRBV7-2; j_gene: TRBJ2-3; d_gene: -; CDR3nt: TGTGCCAGCAGGGGCCGGAGTATCGGCACAGATACGCAGTATTTT; CDR3aa: CASRGRSIGTDTQYF
abundance: once; v_gene: TRBV6-5; j_gene: TRBJ1-2; d_gene: -; CDR3nt: TGTGCCAGCAGTCCGACAGGCGACACTAACTATGGCTACACCTTC; CDR3aa: CASSPTGDTNYGYTF
abundance: -; v_gene: TRBV11-2; j_gene: TRBJ2-7; d_gene: TRBD1; CDR3nt: TGTGCCAGCAGCTCTTTCAAGGGACAGGGCAACGAGCAGTACTTC; CDR3aa: CASSSFKGQGNEQYF
abundance: -; v_gene: TRBV28; j_gene: TRBJ1-2; d_gene: TRBD1; CDR3nt: TGTGCCAGCAGTTTGATGGACAGGGTGTCGTATGGCTACACCTTC; CDR3aa: CASSLMDRVSYGYTF
abundance: -; v_gene: TRBV29-1; j_gene: TRBJ2-7; d_gene: TRBD2; CDR3nt: TGTTCGGCTAGCGGGTCCTACGAGCAGTACTTC; CDR3aa: CSASGSYEQYF
abundance: -; v_gene: TRBV6-6; j_gene: TRBJ2-7; d_gene: -; CDR3nt: TGTGCCAGCAGTTTCACCGCTGGACCGGGGTACGAGCAGTACTTC; CDR3aa: CASSFTAGPGYEQYF
abundance: -; v_gene: TRBV5-8; j_gene: TRBJ2-5; d_gene: TRBD1; CDR3nt: TGTGCCAGCAGCTACGGACAGGGCAACCAAGAGACCCAGTACTTC; CDR3aa: CASSYGQGNQETQYF
abundance: -; v_gene: TRBV5-4; j_gene: TRBJ1-2; d_gene: TRBD1; CDR3nt: TGTGCCAGCAGCTTGCAGGGGGACTATGGCTACACCTTC; CDR3aa: CASSLQGDYGYTF
abundance: -; v_gene: TRBV28; j_gene: TRBJ2-1; d_gene: -; CDR3nt: TGTGCCAGCAGTTTGCCAGGGCCCAATGAGCAGTTCTTC; CDR3aa: CASSLPGPNEQFF
abundance: once; v_gene: TRBV19; j_gene: TRBJ2-1; d_gene: -; CDR3nt: TGTGCCACTACAGGGAACAATGAGCAGTTCTTC; CDR3aa: CATTGNNEQFF